This T cell receptor beta chain was sequenced for a study of T cells after yellow fever vaccination. Germline values: CDR1 MNHNS, CDR2 SASEGT. V was trimmed by 2 bases and J by 9 bases, leaving 11 bases between them. This CDR3 has 13 amino acids. TCRdb redid the calling of the 5' RACE reads with MiXCR, one entry per CDR3 protein. The sample lists about 300,000 distinct CDR3 sequences, approximately 8% occurring once. This clonotype came up a few times. This receptor was taken from a man aged 18 to 29 who received the YFV17D yellow fever vaccine. The rearrangement joins TRBV6-1 to TRBJ2-1; no clear D. The sequenced sample was CD4+ T cells sorted from PBMCs, obtained 5 days after the yellow fever booster vaccination. This CDR3 reads CASSELGLGEQFF. The CDR3 DNA is TGTGCCAGCAGTGAATTAGGTCTGGGTGAGCAGTTCTTC.